Below are 25 T cell receptor beta chains sequenced from a single sample in a study of blood T cell repertoires in COVID-19. Sequenced by immunoSEQ multiplex PCR; TCRdb stores in-frame clones only, minus some. The sample contains a few hundred thousand clones, approximately 82% of which appear only once. Sequencing used peripheral blood. All receptors come from a woman between 50 and 59 years old with acute or convalescent COVID-19.

V usage is TRBV5-4 and J usage is TRBJ2-1; tentatively, D is TRBD1 (5 bases). The germline V gene encodes CDR1 SGHNT and CDR2 YYREEE (reference sequence). The V gene lost 4 bases and the J gene lost 2 bases, with 10 bases spanning the gap. CDR3 length equals 14 residues. DNA for the CDR3: TGTGCCAGCAGCCGACAGAACGCCTACAATGAGCAGTTCTTC. Amino acids: CASSRQNAYNEQFF.

The chain uses TRBV30 and TRBJ1-2; 9 nucleotides match TRBD1. Trimming cost V 0 bases and J 8 bases; bases outside gene matches: 7. This CDR3 spans 14 amino acids. Germline V gives CDR1 GTSNPN, CDR2 SVGIG (reference sequence). CDR3 region: CAWSVNRGQGGYTF. The CDR3 nucleotides read TGTGCCTGGAGTGTTAACAGGGGGCAAGGGGGCTACACCTTC. The full variable domain, with the rest looked up from reference TRBV30 and TRBJ1-2, is SQTIHQWPATLVQPVGSPLSLECTVEGTSNPNLYWYRQAAGRGLQLLFYSVGIGQISSEVPQNLSASRPQDRQFILSSKKLLLSDSGFYLCAWSVNRGQGGYTFGSGTRLTVV.

This clone was seen just once. The J gene is TRBJ2-3, the V gene TRBV5-1; D is ambiguous. In germline, CDR1 is SGHRS, CDR2 YFSETQ. With 1 base removed from V and 2 bases from J, the gap between germline ends came to 11 bases. The CDR3 length is 15 residues. The CDR3 here is CASSLSRTNTDTQYF. The CDR3 nucleotides are TGCGCCAGCAGCTTGAGTCGTACTAACACAGATACGCAGTATTTT.

The chain recombines TRBV30 with TRBJ1-1; D remains ambiguous. This CDR3 is 13 amino acids long. Trimming removed 2 bases at V and 2 bases at J, with 9 bases between. Germline V gives CDR1 GTSNPN, CDR2 SVGIG (reference sequence). CDR3 DNA sequence: TGTGCCTGGAGTATTAACAGTAACACTGAAGCTTTCTTT. Translated, it gives CAWSINSNTEAFF.

The chain recombines TRBV27 with TRBJ1-3; 9 bases are shared with TRBD1. The CDR3 has 14 amino acids. Germline-derived CDR1 and CDR2 are MNHEY and SMNVEV (reference sequence). V lost 8 bases and J lost 4; bases outside the gene matches: 6. This CDR3 reads CASCPGQGGNTIYF. CDR3 sequence (DNA): TGTGCCAGCTGCCCGGGACAGGGCGGAAACACCATATATTTT.

V and J are TRBV9 and TRBJ2-7; 7 bases agree with TRBD2. Germline lookup yields CDR1 SGDLS and CDR2 YYNGEE. The CDR3 loop spans 13 amino acids. J lost 6 bases, V lost 3 bases, and 6 bases had no gene match. CDR3: CASSASSGGEQYF. The CDR3 bases are TGTGCCAGCAGCGCTTCTAGCGGTGGCGAGCAGTACTTC.

The chain employs TRBV24-1 and TRBJ1-1, with 7 bases fitting TRBD1. The CDR3 contains 13 residues. The V gene end was trimmed by 7 bases and the J gene end by 3 bases; junction bases not matched to a gene: 4. Germline lookup yields CDR1 KGHDR and CDR2 SFDVKD. As DNA, the CDR3 is TGTGCCACCAGGGACAGGACGTACACTGAAGCTTTCTTT. Protein: CATRDRTYTEAFF.

This rearrangement joins TRBV9 to TRBJ2-2; D call uncertain. V dropped 1 base and J dropped 1 base, with 5 bases sitting between them. Per the germline V gene, CDR1 is SGDLS and CDR2 is YYNGEE. The CDR3 has 14 residues. CDR3 loop: CASSVLRNTGELFF. CDR3 DNA: TGTGCCAGCAGCGTATTGCGGAACACCGGGGAGCTGTTTTTT.

The chain employs TRBV11-3 and TRBJ2-5; unclear D gene. Germline lookup yields CDR1 SGHNT and CDR2 YENEEA. V lost 0 bases to trimming and J lost 4 bases, with 6 bases between them. This CDR3 region has 13 residues. The CDR3 loop is CASSLESRETQYF. The CDR3 DNA reads as TGTGCCAGCAGCTTAGAGTCTAGAGAGACCCAGTACTTC. Combining the CDR3 with reference TRBV11-3 and TRBJ2-5 gives the whole variable domain EAGVVQSPRYKIIEKKQPVAFWCNPISGHNTLYWYLQNLGQGPELLIRYENEEAVDDSQLPKDRFSAERLKGVDSTLKIQPAELGDSAVYLCASSLESRETQYFGPGTRLLVL.

With respect to this clone: The sample holds other DNA sequences that translate to the same CDR3. This rearrangement joins TRBV9 to TRBJ2-7, with TRBD2 identical over 9 bases. This CDR3 spans 15 amino acids. Germline values: CDR1 SGDLS, CDR2 YYNGEE. V trimming: 0 bases; J trimming: 4 bases; junction bases outside the gene matches: 5. This CDR3 is CASSVGSGSSYEQYF. The CDR3 DNA reads TGTGCCAGCAGCGTAGGTAGCGGGAGTTCGTACGAGCAGTACTTC.

This chain joins TRBV18 and TRBJ1-2, with 8 bases identical to TRBD1. The CDR3 consists of 14 residues. Germline V lookup: CDR1 KGHSH, CDR2 LQKENI. The V gene end was trimmed by 2 bases and the J gene end by 4 bases; junction bases not matched to a gene: 3. CDR3 in amino acids: CASSPSGGFYGYTF. The CDR3 nucleotides read TGTGCCAGCTCACCATCAGGGGGCTTCTATGGCTACACCTTC.

This clone was observed a handful of times. The chain links TRBV19 to TRBJ2-7, with D uncertain. In germline, CDR1 is LNHDA, CDR2 SQIVND (reference sequence). The length of the CDR3 is 14 residues. V was trimmed by 2 bases and J by 5 bases, leaving 13 bases between them. CDR3: CASSIFHGADEQYV. CDR3 DNA: TGTGCCAGTAGTATATTCCACGGTGCGGACGAGCAGTACGTC.

The chain couples TRBV7-8 to TRBJ1-4, with D possibly TRBD1 on 6 matching bases. Germline CDR1 is SGHVS and CDR2 is FQNEAQ. Trimming left V 5 bases short and J 4 bases short, with 20 bases between. The CDR3 consists of 17 residues. The CDR3 loop is CASSQGQFFSRNEKLFF. The CDR3 region has the DNA TGTGCCAGCAGCCAAGGACAGTTTTTCTCACGTAATGAAAAACTGTTTTTT.

The gene calls are TRBV5-4 and TRBJ2-7; TRBD2 matches at 15 bases. CDR3 size: 17 residues. Germline CDR1 SGHNT, CDR2 YYREEE (reference sequence). J was trimmed by 2 bases and V by 2 bases; bases with no gene match: 5. CDR3 region: CASSFPGTSGGTYEQYF. CDR3 DNA: TGTGCCAGCAGCTTCCCCGGGACTAGCGGGGGGACCTACGAGCAGTACTTC.

The V call is TRBV7-9, the J call TRBJ2-5; TRBD1 might be the D (5 bases). Trimming stripped 4 bases from V and 1 base from J, with 10 bases between. The CDR3 loop spans 14 amino acids. Germline lookup yields CDR1 SEHNR and CDR2 FQNEAQ (reference sequence). The chain's CDR3 is CASSSRQLQETQYF. The CDR3 DNA reads as TGTGCCAGCAGCTCCAGACAGCTCCAAGAGACCCAGTACTTC.

This clone was seen more than once but under ten times. This chain connects TRBV28 to TRBJ1-5, with 9 bases that match TRBD1. The junction had 4 bases not matched to a gene; V was cut back by 4 bases and J by 0 bases. Germline loops: CDR1 MDHEN, CDR2 SYDVKM. The CDR3 runs to 16 residues. CDR3 coding DNA: TGTGCCAGCAGTTCGAGACAGGGGGATAGCAATCAGCCCCAGCATTTT. Translating it yields CASSSRQGDSNQPQHF.

The chain recombines TRBV5-1 with TRBJ2-1; 7 nucleotides match TRBD2. With 2 bases clipped from V and 5 bases from J, the junction kept 7 bases outside the gene matches. Germline CDR1 and CDR2: SGHRS and YFSETQ. The CDR3 has 15 amino acids. Here the CDR3 DNA reads TGCGCCAGCAGCTTAATTCCGGGAGGAAACAATGAGCAGTTCTTC. This sequence encodes CASSLIPGGNNEQFF.

V and J are TRBV2 and TRBJ1-6, with 8 nucleotides matching TRBD1. V lost 6 bases and J lost 10; bases outside the gene matches: 8. This CDR3 is 14 amino acids long. The germline V gene has CDR1 SNHLY and CDR2 FYNNEI. The CDR3 coding sequence is TGTGCCAGCAGAATTTTGACAGGGGACTCACCCCTCCACTTT. This encodes CASRILTGDSPLHF.

The chain couples TRBV3-1 (or the pseudogene TRBV3-2) to TRBJ2-1; 7 bases line up with TRBD2. The V gene end was trimmed by 3 bases and the J gene end by 1 base; junction bases not matched to a gene: 3. Germline values: CDR1 LGHDT, CDR2 YNNKEL (reference sequence). The CDR3 is 15 amino acids. For the CDR3, the DNA is TGTGCCAGCAGCCAGAAGCGGGGTTCCTACAATGAGCAGTTCTTC. Amino acid sequence: CASSQKRGSYNEQFF.

The genes are TRBV7-9 and TRBJ2-1, with D possibly matching TRBD2 (6 bases). V was pared by 5 bases and J by 0 bases, with 14 bases between. CDR1 is SEHNR and CDR2 is FQNEAQ in the germline V gene (reference sequence). The CDR3 covers 16 residues. CDR3 bases: TGTGCCAGCAGCCCGGGACTCTTGAGCTCCTACAATGAGCAGTTCTTC. Translation gives CASSPGLLSSYNEQFF.

This chain connects TRBV30 to TRBJ1-1; TRBD1 aligns across 7 bases. This CDR3 has 14 residues. Trimming at V came to 1 base and at J to 3 bases, leaving 5 bases not matched to a gene. Germline CDR1 GTSNPN, CDR2 SVGIG (reference sequence). The CDR3 DNA reads TGTGCCTGGAGTGGGGGACAGTCGGACACTGAAGCTTTCTTT. It translates to CAWSGGQSDTEAFF.

This clone appeared a few times. The chain carries TRBV7-9 and TRBJ2-7; D may be TRBD1 (6 bases). Deletions cut 2 bases from V and 7 bases from J, with 6 bases between. CDR3 length: 11 residues. The germline V gene encodes CDR1 SEHNR and CDR2 FQNEAQ (reference sequence). The DNA of the CDR3 is TGTGCCAGCAGCTTAACAGGGGAGCAGTACTTC. Translation: CASSLTGEQYF.

The V and J genes are TRBV10-3 and TRBJ2-1, with 8 positions matching TRBD1. With 5 bases clipped from V and 4 bases from J, the junction kept 4 bases outside the gene matches. CDR1 is ENHRY, CDR2 SYGVKD, per germline. The CDR3 covers 14 residues. CDR3 sequence (DNA): TGTGCCATCAGTCCGGGACAGGAGTACAATGAGCAGTTCTTC. The encoded protein is CAISPGQEYNEQFF.

V is TRBV6-5 and J is TRBJ2-1, with D possibly matching TRBD1 (5 bases). V dropped 6 bases and J dropped 7 bases, with 16 bases sitting between them. There are 14 residues in the CDR3. Germline V gene data show CDR1 as MNHEY and CDR2 as SVGAGI. CDR3 region: CASSRRQTQNEQFF. CDR3 bases: TGTGCCAGCAGCCGTCGACAGACCCAAAATGAGCAGTTCTTC.

The CDR3 bases are TGTGCCAGCAGTCCCTTAGCGCAGACCCCGCGTGATACGCAGTATTTT. Its translation is CASSPLAQTPRDTQYF. The chain couples TRBV6-2 or TRBV6-3 to TRBJ2-3, with a weak D call TRBD2 (5 bases). The V gene lost 5 bases and the J gene lost 6 bases, with 21 bases spanning the gap. The germline CDR1 and CDR2 sequences are MNHEY and SVGEGT. The CDR3 is made up of 16 amino acids.